The 14 T cell receptor beta chains listed next were all sequenced from one sample in a study of cytomegalovirus exposure and HLA in healthy donors. A multiplex PCR was run with 60 Vbeta primers and 13 Jbeta primers. Generated by immunoSEQ multiplex PCR, the TCRdb table keeps only in-frame clones and is missing some. The sample lists about 200,000 clones, about nine tenths occurring once. Sequencing was performed on PBMCs. The receptors shown here come from a boy aged 2 to 9 in good health and CMV-seronegative.

The chain carries TRBV5-4 and TRBJ2-7; TRBD1 is a possible D gene (6 bases). The V and J ends lost 4 bases and 3 bases respectively, with 8 bases between them. Looked up from germline, CDR1 is SGHNT and CDR2 is YYREEE (reference sequence). This CDR3 region has 12 residues. The CDR3 DNA sequence: TGTGCCAGCAGCCGGGACAACTACGAGCAGTACTTC. Translating gives CASSRDNYEQYF.

The chain employs TRBV14 and TRBJ2-2, with TRBD2 as a possible D gene (6 bases). This CDR3 has 20 amino acids. The germline V and J ends were trimmed by 1 base and 1 base, with 22 bases remaining between them. The germline CDR1 and CDR2 sequences are SGHDN and FVKESK. CDR3 bases: TGTGCCAGCAGCCAAGCATGGAGGAGGGACTGGCAACTGAACACCGGGGAGCTGTTTTTT. The encoded protein is CASSQAWRRDWQLNTGELFF.

The V call is TRBV5-6, the J call TRBJ1-3; 9 positions match TRBD1. The CDR3 is 18 amino acids. V shed 0 bases and J 0 bases; nucleotides not matched to a gene: 7. The germline V gene encodes CDR1 SGHDT and CDR2 YYEEEE. The CDR3 region has the DNA TGTGCCAGCAGCTTGGGGACAGGGGCGTTCTTCTCTGGAAACACCATATATTTT. Amino acids: CASSLGTGAFFSGNTIYF.

The J gene is TRBJ2-3, the V gene TRBV7-3, with D hard to call. The germline V gene encodes CDR1 SGHTA and CDR2 FQGTGA. The CDR3 sequence is 15 residues long. V dropped 3 bases and J dropped 0 bases, with 10 bases sitting between them. CDR3 sequence: CASSLGFSSTDTQYF. The CDR3 coding sequence is TGTGCCAGCAGCTTGGGCTTCTCTAGCACAGATACGCAGTATTTT. The whole variable domain, filled in from reference TRBV7-3 and TRBJ2-3, reads GAGVSQTPSNKVTEKGKYVELRCDPISGHTALYWYRQSLGQGPEFLIYFQGTGAADDSGLPNDRFFAVRPEGSVSTLKIQRTERGDSAVYLCASSLGFSSTDTQYFGPGTRLTVL.

The chain's CDR3 is CASSLGTDNSPLHF. In DNA, the CDR3 is TGTGCCAGCAGCTTAGGGACAGATAATTCACCCCTCCACTTT. J is TRBJ1-6 and V is TRBV7-9; possible D gene TRBD1, 6 bases. This CDR3 contains 14 residues. V dropped 1 base and J dropped 5 bases, with 6 bases sitting between them. CDR1 and CDR2 (germline): SEHNR, FQNEAQ (reference sequence). The full variable domain, its missing parts supplied by reference TRBV7-9 and TRBJ1-6, is DTGVSQNPRHKITKRGQNVTFRCDPISEHNRLYWYRQTLGQGPEFLTYFQNEAQLEKSRLLSDRFSAERPKGSFSTLEIQRTEQGDSAMYLCASSLGTDNSPLHFGNGTRLTVT.

This clone was observed once. J is TRBJ1-1 and V is TRBV5-1; 8 nucleotides match TRBD1. The CDR3 is made up of 16 amino acids. Germline V gene lookup returns CDR1 SGHRS and CDR2 YFSETQ. With 1 base clipped from V and 3 bases from J, the junction kept 8 bases outside the gene matches. CDR3 sequence: CASSLMPTGADTEAFF. The CDR3 nucleotides are TGCGCCAGCAGCTTGATGCCGACAGGGGCCGACACTGAAGCTTTCTTT. Filled out from reference TRBV5-1 and TRBJ1-1, the complete variable domain reads KAGVTQTPRYLIKTRGQQVTLSCSPISGHRSVSWYQQTPGQGLQFLFEYFSETQRNKGNFPGRFSGRQFSNSRSEMNVSTLELGDSALYLCASSLMPTGADTEAFFGQGTRLTVV.

The gene calls are TRBV28 and TRBJ1-2; a weak D match, TRBD1 (5 bases). Germline V gene data show CDR1 as MDHEN and CDR2 as SYDVKM. V was cut by 6 bases and J by 4 bases, with 18 bases left in between. The CDR3 is 15 residues long. In DNA, the CDR3 is TGTGCCAGCAGCGAAGGGAGGGGCGTCGGCTATGGCTACACCTTC. It codes for CASSEGRGVGYGYTF.

The chain couples TRBV30 to TRBJ1-5, with D maybe TRBD1 (5 bases). The germline V and J ends were trimmed by 1 base and 0 bases, with 7 bases remaining between them. CDR3 length: 14 amino acids. Germline assignment: CDR1 GTSNPN and CDR2 SVGIG (reference sequence). CDR3 in amino acids: CAWSGQSSNQPQHF. The CDR3 DNA reads as TGTGCCTGGAGTGGACAGTCTAGCAATCAGCCCCAGCATTTT.

This clone has only one observation. This chain uses TRBV28 with TRBJ1-6; perhaps TRBD1 as D (5 bases). The CDR3 runs to 16 residues. The V end was cut by 5 bases, the J end by 5 bases, with 16 bases between. Germline-derived CDR1 and CDR2 are MDHEN and SYDVKM. CDR3 sequence (DNA): TGTGCCAGCAGTACCCAGGGCAGGTTCGATAATTCACCCCTCCACTTT. It encodes CASSTQGRFDNSPLHF. The whole variable domain, remainder taken from reference TRBV28 and TRBJ1-6, is DVKVTQSSRYLVKRTGEKVFLECVQDMDHENMFWYRQDPGLGLRLIYFSYDVKMKEKGDIPEGYSVSREKKERFSLILESASTNQTSMYLCASSTQGRFDNSPLHFGNGTRLTVT.

The J gene is TRBJ1-1, the V gene TRBV7-9, with D perhaps TRBD1 (5 bases). V lost 8 bases and J lost 6, with 19 bases in between. Per germline, CDR1 SEHNR and CDR2 FQNEAQ (reference sequence). This CDR3 contains 14 residues. DNA of the CDR3: TGTGCCAGCGCTGCCTCGGGCAGGGTCTCTGAAGCTTTCTTT. Protein: CASAASGRVSEAFF.

This rearrangement joins TRBV7-8 to TRBJ2-7; a possible D gene is TRBD2 (6 bases). Trimming took 4 bases from V and 2 from J, leaving 12 bases between them. CDR1 and CDR2 (germline): SGHVS, FQNEAQ. CDR3 length: 14 amino acids. The DNA of the CDR3 is TGTGCCAGCAGCTGGACCGGGGGTACCTACGAGCAGTACTTC. Its translation: CASSWTGGTYEQYF.

The gene calls are TRBV21-1 and TRBJ1-2; no DNA check was done on the table's D call, TRBD1. TRBV21-1 has pseudogene status. The CDR3 loop spans 16 amino acids. CDR3 DNA sequence: TGTGCCAGCAGCAAAGTCGGGCTCTCAGGGGCAGGAGGCTACACCTTC. Translation: CASSKVGLSGAGGYTF.

This sequence joins TRBV5-4 and TRBJ2-2; TRBD1 agrees at 8 bases. V trimming: 5 bases; J trimming: 6 bases; junction bases outside the gene matches: 9. Germline loops: CDR1 SGHNT, CDR2 YYREEE (reference sequence). CDR3 length: 15 amino acids. As DNA, the CDR3 is TGTGCCAGCAGTCCGGGACAGGCTACGGCCGGGGAGCTGTTTTTT. Its protein is CASSPGQATAGELFF.

This clone has just one count. The V gene is TRBV18, the J gene TRBJ2-3; 7 bases agree with TRBD1. Trimming removed 8 bases from V and 5 bases from J; junction bases left unmatched: 16. Germline lookup yields CDR1 KGHSH and CDR2 LQKENI. The CDR3 spans 16 residues. The CDR3 sequence: CASRLGRTGVGDTQYF. DNA of the CDR3: TGTGCCAGCCGACTGGGTAGGACAGGCGTAGGAGATACGCAGTATTTT.